This passage covers 22 T cell receptor beta chains from one sample sequenced in a study of T cell responses to AZD1222 COVID-19 vaccine. TCRdb keeps only in-frame clones here, not all; method: immunoSEQ multiplex PCR. This table holds around 97,000 clones, less than 95% found once. The sample was peripheral blood, taken on day 0 of AZD1222 vaccination. The receptors derive from an adult in good health.

V and J are TRBV7-9 and TRBJ1-2; possibly TRBD1 for D (5 bases). V was shortened by 7 bases and J by 4 bases, with 13 bases between the two germline ends. Per germline, CDR1 SEHNR and CDR2 FQNEAQ (reference sequence). The CDR3 length is 13 residues. The CDR3 nucleotides are TGTGCCAGCACCAACGGGACGTTCTATGGCTACACCTTC. Protein: CASTNGTFYGYTF.

The rearrangement uses TRBV4-1 and TRBJ1-3, with unresolved D. Trimming cost V 1 base and J 1 base, with 5 bases left between them. Germline V gives CDR1 MGHRA, CDR2 YSYEKL. This CDR3 has 14 residues. Here the CDR3 reads CASSQGTSGNTIYF. The CDR3 region has the DNA TGCGCCAGCAGCCAAGGGACTTCTGGAAACACCATATATTTT.

This clone was observed a few times. DNA of the CDR3: TGTGCCAGCAGCCCAATGGGACAGGGATATGGCTACACCTTC. Encoded protein: CASSPMGQGYGYTF. V gene TRBV3-1 (or the pseudogene TRBV3-2) combines with J gene TRBJ1-2, with 9 positions matching TRBD1. CDR1 LGHDT and CDR2 YNNKEL come from the germline V gene (reference sequence). Trimming removed 4 bases from V and 5 bases from J; junction bases left unmatched: 5. The CDR3 is 14 amino acids.

This clone is categorized as medium-sized. The chain has TRBV27 and TRBJ2-7, with D maybe TRBD2 (7 bases). The V and J ends lost 3 bases and 7 bases respectively, with 25 bases between them. The CDR3 runs to 17 residues. The germline V gene has CDR1 MNHEY and CDR2 SMNVEV (reference sequence). CDR3 sequence (DNA): TGTGCCAGCAGTTTTTTTGCGGGTCCCCCCAGGGGAGGGGAGCAGTACTTC. Translating it yields CASSFFAGPPRGGEQYF.

The chain employs TRBV6-5 and TRBJ2-1, with TRBD1 matching over 7 bases. Germline lookup yields CDR1 MNHEY and CDR2 SVGAGI. The V segment lost 2 bases and the J segment 4 bases; nucleotides outside the gene matches: 5. The CDR3 contains 15 residues. The CDR3 sequence is CASSYDRASYNEQFF. CDR3 coding DNA: TGTGCCAGCAGTTACGACAGGGCTTCATACAATGAGCAGTTCTTC.

The rearrangement uses TRBV5-1 and TRBJ2-1; 7 bases are shared with TRBD2. The V gene end was trimmed by 1 base and the J gene end by 7 bases; junction bases not matched to a gene: 11. CDR1 SGHRS and CDR2 YFSETQ come from the germline V gene. The CDR3 is 16 residues long. The CDR3: CASSLIGGGVRNEQFF. In DNA form, the CDR3 reads TGCGCCAGCAGCTTGATCGGTGGGGGGGTTCGAAATGAGCAGTTCTTC.

This chain links TRBV10-2 with TRBJ1-4; D might be TRBD1 (5 bases). Germline assignment: CDR1 WSHSY and CDR2 SAAADI. The CDR3 runs to 15 residues. Trimming removed 6 bases at V and 8 bases at J, with 19 bases between. This CDR3 is CASRRGGQGREKLFF. The CDR3 coding sequence is TGCGCCAGCAGGAGAGGAGGGCAGGGTCGCGAAAAACTGTTTTTT.

The chain joins TRBV15 to TRBJ2-1; 7 bases line up with TRBD2. J lost 0 bases, V lost 1 base, and 3 bases had no gene match. The CDR3 runs to 16 residues. Germline-derived CDR1 and CDR2 are LNHNV and YYDKDF (reference sequence). DNA for the CDR3: TGTGCCACCAGCAGAGGTCGGGGGGACTCCTACAATGAGCAGTTCTTC. It yields the protein CATSRGRGDSYNEQFF.

CDR3 amino acids: CASSQERQGTYEQYF. The CDR3 DNA reads as TGTGCCAGCAGCCAAGAACGTCAGGGAACCTACGAGCAGTACTTC. The chain combines TRBV4-2 with TRBJ2-7; tentative D call: TRBD1 (5 bases). The CDR3 has 15 residues. Germline CDR1 LGHNA, CDR2 YNFKEQ. V dropped 0 bases and J dropped 2 bases, with 11 bases sitting between them.

This chain connects TRBV7-2 to TRBJ2-5, with 7 positions matching TRBD1. This CDR3 has 16 residues. The J segment lost 2 bases and the V segment lost 1 base, leaving 7 bases of the junction unmatched. CDR1 is SGHTA and CDR2 is FQGNSA in the germline V gene. CDR3 sequence (DNA): TGTGCCAGCAGCTTAGTTGGGACAGTCTCTCAAGAGACCCAGTACTTC. This sequence encodes CASSLVGTVSQETQYF.

The V call is TRBV7-9, the J call TRBJ1-2; D gene ambiguous. This CDR3 is 17 amino acids long. V lost 1 base to trimming and J lost 8 bases, with 23 bases between them. The germline gives CDR1 SEHNR, CDR2 FQNEAQ (reference sequence). CDR3 coding DNA: TGTGCCAGCAGCTTAGATGTTCACTCGGAGTTGGAAGAAGGCTACACCTTC. As protein: CASSLDVHSELEEGYTF.

The count of this clone is one. V is TRBV19 and J is TRBJ1-2; TRBD1 matches at 7 bases. Germline V gene data show CDR1 as LNHDA and CDR2 as SQIVND (reference sequence). CDR3 size: 15 residues. The V and J ends lost 3 bases and 5 bases, in that order; junction bases with no gene match: 9. CDR3 amino acids: CASSILGGGGYGYTF. For the CDR3, the DNA is TGTGCCAGTAGTATTCTAGGAGGGGGCGGATATGGCTACACCTTC.

This clone was detected only once. The chain couples TRBV4-1 to TRBJ1-2, with TRBD1 as a possible D gene (6 bases). The CDR3 spans 14 residues. V was clipped by 0 bases and J by 4 bases, with 9 bases between them. Germline lookup yields CDR1 MGHRA and CDR2 YSYEKL. CDR3 region: CASSQEATGYGYTF. The CDR3 DNA reads TGCGCCAGCAGCCAAGAGGCGACAGGCTATGGCTACACCTTC.

V and J are TRBV28 and TRBJ2-7, with D possibly matching TRBD2 (6 bases). Germline V gene sequence: CDR1 MDHEN, CDR2 SYDVKM. The ends were cut back, 3 bases at V and 2 bases at J, with 14 bases in the middle. This CDR3 is built from 15 residues. CDR3 DNA sequence: TGTGCCAGCAGTTTGGTCGGGGGTCCCACCTACGAGCAGTACTTC. Its protein is CASSLVGGPTYEQYF.

This clone has just one count. The chain has TRBV12-3 or TRBV12-4 and TRBJ1-1; D is unclear. The V end lost 6 bases, the J end lost 3 bases, and 8 bases lay between the germline ends. CDR3 size: 12 residues. The CDR3, as DNA: TGTGCCAGCAGAATACAAGACACTGAAGCTTTCTTT. This gives the protein CASRIQDTEAFF.

V and J are TRBV24-1 and TRBJ2-1; 9 nucleotides align to TRBD2. Germline assignment: CDR1 KGHDR and CDR2 SFDVKD. The CDR3 contains 16 residues. The V segment lost 4 bases and the J segment 2 bases; nucleotides outside the gene matches: 5. The CDR3 here is CATSDVTSGTYNEQFF. In DNA form, the CDR3 reads TGTGCCACCAGTGACGTGACTAGCGGAACCTACAATGAGCAGTTCTTC.

This chain links TRBV11-1 with TRBJ1-5, with D maybe TRBD1 (5 bases). The germline V gene has CDR1 SGHAT and CDR2 FQDESV (reference sequence). Trimming left V 9 bases short and J 5 bases short, with 11 bases between. This CDR3 spans 12 amino acids. The CDR3 coding sequence is TGTGCCAGTCGGGGCAGGCATCAGCCCCAGCATTTT. Amino acid sequence: CASRGRHQPQHF. Full variable domain (outside the CDR3, taken from reference TRBV11-1 and TRBJ1-5): EAEVAQSPRYKITEKSQAVAFWCDPISGHATLYWYRQILGQGPELLVQFQDESVVDDSQLPKDRFSAERLKGVDSTLKIQPAELGDSAMYLCASRGRHQPQHFGDGTRLSIL.

The V gene is TRBV27, the J gene TRBJ2-7; TRBD1 matches at 7 bases. Germline lookup yields CDR1 MNHEY and CDR2 SMNVEV (reference sequence). The CDR3 runs 13 residues. V was clipped by 3 bases and J by 6 bases; unmatched bases: 5. Here the CDR3 reads CASSLRQGGEQYF. For the CDR3, the DNA is TGTGCCAGCAGTTTGAGACAGGGCGGCGAGCAGTACTTC.

DNA of the CDR3: TGTGCCAGCTCACCCAATACAGGGGCTAACGCCTACAATGAGCAGTTCTTC. It codes for CASSPNTGANAYNEQFF. The rearrangement joins TRBV18 to TRBJ2-1; TRBD1 aligns across 7 bases. This CDR3 spans 17 amino acids. Per germline, CDR1 KGHSH and CDR2 LQKENI. V trimming: 3 bases; J trimming: 2 bases; junction bases outside the gene matches: 10.

The rearrangement links TRBV12-5 to TRBJ1-1; no clear D. There are 13 residues in the CDR3. Per germline, CDR1 LGHNT and CDR2 FRNRAP. V shed 2 bases and J shed 3 bases, with 7 bases lying between them. The CDR3 nucleotides read TGTGCTAGTGGTTTGTCGGGTTACACTGAAGCTTTCTTT. Protein product: CASGLSGYTEAFF.

This chain uses TRBV18 with TRBJ2-7, with 7 bases identical to TRBD1. Trimming at V came to 0 bases and at J to 0 bases, leaving 2 bases not matched to a gene. CDR1 and CDR2 (germline): KGHSH, LQKENI. The CDR3 loop spans 15 amino acids. In DNA, the CDR3 is TGTGCCAGCTCACCACCGGGACAGAGCTCCTACGAGCAGTACTTC. Residues: CASSPPGQSSYEQYF.

The V call is TRBV10-1, the J call TRBJ2-5; tentative D call: TRBD2 (5 bases). CDR3 length: 13 residues. Trimming pared 0 bases from V and 4 bases from J, leaving 6 bases between. Germline assignment: CDR1 WNHNN and CDR2 SYGVQD (reference sequence). As DNA, the CDR3 is TGCGCCAGCAGTGAGTCGGAGGTAGAGACCCAGTACTTC. The encoded protein is CASSESEVETQYF.